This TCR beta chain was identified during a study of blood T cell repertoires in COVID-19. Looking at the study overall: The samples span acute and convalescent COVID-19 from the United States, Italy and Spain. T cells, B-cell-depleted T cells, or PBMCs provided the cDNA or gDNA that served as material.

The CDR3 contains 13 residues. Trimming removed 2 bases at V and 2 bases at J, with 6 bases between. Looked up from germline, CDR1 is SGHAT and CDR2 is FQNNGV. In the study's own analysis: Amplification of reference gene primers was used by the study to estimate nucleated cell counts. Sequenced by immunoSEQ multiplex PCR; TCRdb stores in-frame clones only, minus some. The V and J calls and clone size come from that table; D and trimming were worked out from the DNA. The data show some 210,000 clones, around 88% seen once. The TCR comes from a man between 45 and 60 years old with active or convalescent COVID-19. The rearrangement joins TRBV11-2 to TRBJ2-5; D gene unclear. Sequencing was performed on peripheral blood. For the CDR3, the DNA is TGTGCCAGCAGCTTACTCCCTCAAGAGACCCAGTACTTC. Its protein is CASSLLPQETQYF.